Following are 7 T cell receptor beta chains from one sample sequenced in a study of blood T cell repertoires in COVID-19. The table came from immunoSEQ multiplex PCR; TCRdb's copy has only in-frame clones and leaves some out. The sample consists of over 10,000 clones, 75% to 90% of them appearing once. The sequencing input was peripheral blood. All receptors come from a man at least 80 years old with acute or convalescent COVID-19.

The chain uses TRBV5-1 and TRBJ2-2; D gene uncertain. Looked up from germline, CDR1 is SGHRS and CDR2 is YFSETQ. The germline V and J ends were trimmed by 4 bases and 3 bases, with 7 bases remaining between them. The CDR3 totals 13 residues. In DNA form, the CDR3 reads TGCGCCAGCAGCCCGACTTACACCGGGGAGCTGTTTTTT. It codes for CASSPTYTGELFF.

The rearrangement links TRBV24-1 to TRBJ1-5, with TRBD1 identical over 7 bases. This CDR3 spans 14 amino acids. In germline, CDR1 is KGHDR, CDR2 SFDVKD. With 3 bases clipped from V and 7 bases from J, the junction kept 5 bases outside the gene matches. CDR3 DNA sequence: TGTGCCACCAGTGATATGACAGGGAAACAGCCCCAGCATTTT. Its protein product is CATSDMTGKQPQHF.

The J gene is TRBJ2-5, the V gene TRBV4-1; 7 bases map to TRBD1. The V gene end was trimmed by 1 base and the J gene end by 5 bases; junction bases not matched to a gene: 13. Per the germline V gene, CDR1 is MGHRA and CDR2 is YSYEKL. The CDR3 runs to 17 residues. CDR3 nucleotides: TGCGCCAGCAGCCAAGGATTACAGGGGCCCCAGTTGGAGACCCAGTACTTC. Its translation is CASSQGLQGPQLETQYF.

The count of this clone is one. This sequence joins TRBV2 and TRBJ2-3, with a possible D match to TRBD1 (6 bases). V was shortened by 6 bases and J by 2 bases, with 18 bases between the two germline ends. Germline V CDR1 and CDR2: SNHLY, FYNNEI. The length of the CDR3 is 16 residues. In DNA form, the CDR3 reads TGTGCCAGCAGCATTATCCGGGACAAAGACACAGATACGCAGTATTTT. Amino acid sequence: CASSIIRDKDTDTQYF.

The V and J genes are TRBV5-1 and TRBJ2-2, with D possibly being TRBD1 (7 bases). Deletions cut 3 bases from V and 7 bases from J, with 19 bases between. Germline V gene lookup returns CDR1 SGHRS and CDR2 YFSETQ. CDR3 size: 16 residues. The chain's CDR3 is CASSYGLEGAGGELFF. The CDR3 nucleotides are TGCGCCAGCAGCTATGGGTTGGAGGGGGCGGGCGGGGAGCTGTTTTTT.

This chain links TRBV24-1 with TRBJ2-3; 8 bases are shared with TRBD1. The CDR3 sequence is 14 residues long. The germline V gene encodes CDR1 KGHDR and CDR2 SFDVKD. After removal of 9 bases from V and 1 base from J, the junction contained 5 bases not matched to a gene. In nucleotides, the CDR3 is TGTGCCACCCTATCGGGACAGGGCACAGATACGCAGTATTTT. As protein: CATLSGQGTDTQYF.

The J gene is TRBJ2-1, the V gene TRBV11-3, with 12 bases aligning to TRBD2. The germline V gene encodes CDR1 SGHNT and CDR2 YENEEA. The CDR3 runs 18 residues. V lost 0 bases and J lost 2; bases outside the gene matches: 5. The CDR3 DNA reads TGTGCCAGCAGCTTAGATCAGCTAGCGGGAGGGCCCTACAATGAGCAGTTCTTC. It translates to CASSLDQLAGGPYNEQFF. Using reference TRBV11-3 and TRBJ2-1 for the parts outside the CDR3, the full variable domain is EAGVVQSPRYKIIEKKQPVAFWCNPISGHNTLYWYLQNLGQGPELLIRYENEEAVDDSQLPKDRFSAERLKGVDSTLKIQPAELGDSAVYLCASSLDQLAGGPYNEQFFGPGTRLTVL.